This T cell receptor (beta chain) was found in a study of cytomegalovirus exposure and HLA in healthy donors. CDR3 length: 13 residues. CDR1 and CDR2 from the germline V gene are SGHNT and YYREEE (reference sequence). Deletions cut 1 base from V and 5 bases from J, with 9 bases between. The PCR made use of 60 Vbeta and 13 Jbeta primers. The method was immunoSEQ multiplex PCR; TCRdb's version includes in-frame clones alone and lacks a portion of them. The sample has fewer than 140,000 clones; roughly 80% are singletons. J is TRBJ2-5 and V is TRBV5-4, with D uncertain. The sequenced material came from PBMCs. The receptor's source is a man aged 55 to 70 in good health and CMV-seronegative. The CDR3: CASSLREVETQYF. Written as DNA, the CDR3 is TGTGCCAGCAGCTTGCGAGAAGTGGAGACCCAGTACTTC.